Below, 32 T cell receptor beta chains from the same sample are listed, as sequenced in a study of blood T cells in healthy people across ages (dated by TCRdb to about 2015). Preparation of the library involved 5' RACE. The sequencer listed for this sample is Illumina HiSeq 2500. A second PCR of roughly 6 to 12 cycles was performed with a sample-barcoded 5' primer and a J-beta primer mix. TCRdb cleaned the public reads at Q25 with fastp, built clones with MiXCR and kept in-frame beta chains. Each CDR3 protein gets just one entry, which takes the most common genes and DNA from the rows behind it. Recorded for this sample are nearly 800,000 distinct CDR3 sequences; more than 55% of them occurred a single time. Under 30% of the sample rests with the top ten. The sample comprised blood. All receptors come from a man aged 35 to 55 in good health.

CDR3 nucleotide sequence: TGTGCCAGCAGTTACCAAGGACTCAGGGGCCAAGAGACCCAGTACTTC. It specifies CASSYQGLRGQETQYF. The genes are TRBV6-2 or TRBV6-3 and TRBJ2-5, with D tentatively TRBD1 (6 bases). CDR1 and CDR2 from the germline V gene are MNHEY and SVGEGT. V lost 2 bases and J lost 1, with 14 bases in between. This CDR3 is built from 16 residues.

The chain employs TRBV2 and TRBJ1-2; no firm D call. The V gene lost 11 bases and the J gene lost 8 bases, with 12 bases spanning the gap. The CDR3 is made up of 10 amino acids. CDR1 SNHLY and CDR2 FYNNEI come from the germline V gene. The DNA of the CDR3 is TGTGCCGGCCGGGGAGGGGGCTACACCTTC. It translates to CAGRGGGYTF.

This clonotype has just a few counts. The chain combines TRBV5-5 with TRBJ2-5; D may be TRBD1 (6 bases). The germline V gene has CDR1 SGHKS and CDR2 YYEKEE (reference sequence). This CDR3 spans 14 amino acids. V was trimmed by 4 bases and J by 3 bases, leaving 13 bases between them. The CDR3 DNA reads as TGTGCCAGCAGCCCCGGGACATTGAAAGAGACCCAGTACTTC. It codes for CASSPGTLKETQYF.

Comment on this clonotype: The junction differs from germline at one of its ends, possibly a read error. The V and J genes are TRBV28 and TRBJ2-7; TRBD2 agrees at 16 bases. Germline loops: CDR1 MDHEN, CDR2 SYDVKM. The CDR3 runs 18 residues. The CDR3 region has the DNA TGTGCCAGCAGTATATCCGGGACTAGCGGGGGGGTGGGGAATGAGCGGTACTTC. Protein product: CASSISGTSGGVGNERYF.

The chain is built from TRBV5-1 and TRBJ2-1; 13 bases fit TRBD2. V shed 4 bases, J shed 6 bases, and the junction held 7 bases outside the gene matches. The CDR3 is 16 residues long. Germline loops: CDR1 SGHRS, CDR2 YFSETQ. The CDR3 loop is CASSALLAGGGNEQFF. CDR3 nucleotide sequence: TGCGCCAGCAGCGCCTTACTAGCGGGGGGGGGCAATGAGCAGTTCTTC.

The V call is TRBV28, the J call TRBJ1-1; TRBD1 might be the D (5 bases). V lost 5 bases and J 3 bases, leaving 13 bases between the germline ends. Germline V gene sequence: CDR1 MDHEN, CDR2 SYDVKM. This CDR3 region has 14 residues. Written as DNA, the CDR3 is TGTGCCAGCAGTCCTTTTTCCAGGGACACTGAAGCTTTCTTT. It is translated as CASSPFSRDTEAFF.

The V gene is TRBV5-1, the J gene TRBJ2-3; TRBD2 agrees at 11 bases. The CDR3 consists of 16 residues. Looked up from germline, CDR1 is SGHRS and CDR2 is YFSETQ. The trim removed 0 bases at V and 3 bases at J, leaving 3 bases unmatched. CDR3 bases: TGCGCCAGCAGCTTGGTAACTAGCGGGGGAACAGATACGCAGTATTTT. The encoded protein is CASSLVTSGGTDTQYF.

Ten or more counts support this clonotype. The J gene is TRBJ2-3, the V gene TRBV7-8, with 7 bases that match TRBD2. The J segment lost 0 bases and the V segment lost 1 base, leaving 7 bases of the junction unmatched. In germline, CDR1 is SGHVS, CDR2 FQNEAQ. The CDR3 totals 17 residues. The CDR3 region is CASSLGLADPSTDTQYF. The CDR3 DNA follows: TGTGCCAGCAGCTTAGGACTAGCCGATCCTAGCACAGATACGCAGTATTTT.

The chain has TRBV11-2 and TRBJ2-5, with D perhaps assigned TRBD1 or TRBD2 (7 bases each). The CDR3 spans 18 residues. Germline CDR1 SGHAT, CDR2 FQNNGV. V lost 1 base and J 3 bases, leaving 21 bases between the germline ends. The DNA for the CDR3 is TGTGCCAGCAGCTTAGTAGGGGGGGCAGGGGGAGCAGAAGAGACCCAGTACTTC. It yields the protein CASSLVGGAGGAEETQYF.

This clonotype was observed a handful of times. V is TRBV3-1 and J is TRBJ2-1, with a possible D match to TRBD2 (5 bases). Germline loops: CDR1 LGHDT, CDR2 YNNKEL (reference sequence). V was trimmed by 4 bases and J by 15 bases, leaving 16 bases between them. CDR3 length: 12 residues. In nucleotides, the CDR3 is TGTGCCAGCAGCCTTCAATCTTCTAGCTTGTTCTTC. Translated: CASSLQSSSLFF.

The DNA for the CDR3 is TGTGCCAGCAGCCCACAACTAGCGGGAGGAGGTTACAATGAGCAGTTCTTC. It is translated as CASSPQLAGGGYNEQFF. J is TRBJ2-1 and V is TRBV7-3; TRBD2 matches at 12 bases. Germline CDR1 SGHTA, CDR2 FQGTGA. V shed 5 bases and J 4 bases; nucleotides not matched to a gene: 9. The CDR3 covers 17 residues.

To note about this clonotype: A much larger clone differs by one base, so this may be a read error. This chain joins TRBV6-5 and TRBJ2-1, with D perhaps matching TRBD1 (5 bases). In germline, CDR1 is MNHEY, CDR2 SVGAGI. The CDR3 is 14 residues long. DNA for the CDR3: TGTGCCACCAAAGGGGCGTTCTCCTACAATGAGCAGTCCTTC. Translated, it gives CATKGAFSYNEQSF.

In nucleotides, the CDR3 is TGTGCCAGCAGCAACCGGGACAGGCAGCGCGAGCAGTACTTC. It yields the protein CASSNRDRQREQYF. This chain links TRBV7-9 with TRBJ2-7, with 8 bases fitting TRBD1. CDR3 length: 14 amino acids. Germline CDR1 reads SEHNR; CDR2 reads FQNEAQ (reference sequence). The V and J ends lost 5 bases and 6 bases, in that order; junction bases with no gene match: 9.

The chain has TRBV7-6 and TRBJ2-3, with D tentatively TRBD2 (6 bases). The CDR3 is made up of 15 amino acids. The germline V gene has CDR1 SGHVS and CDR2 FNYEAQ. Trimming removed 5 bases at V and 5 bases at J, with 17 bases between. The CDR3 DNA is TGTGCCAGCAGCGTCATGGGGGGACTCCGAGATACGCAGTATTTT. Encoded protein: CASSVMGGLRDTQYF.

The V call is TRBV29-1, the J call TRBJ2-3, with D possibly being TRBD2 (5 bases). The V and J ends lost 0 bases and 6 bases respectively, with 19 bases between them. CDR1 SQVTM and CDR2 ANQGSEA come from the germline V gene. The CDR3 length is 16 residues. CDR3 sequence: CSVEDLESGGPDTQYF. CDR3 bases: TGCAGCGTTGAAGATCTGGAGAGCGGCGGACCCGATACGCAGTATTTT.

The chain couples TRBV27 to TRBJ2-5; D possibly corresponds to TRBD2 (6 bases). The germline V gene encodes CDR1 MNHEY and CDR2 SMNVEV (reference sequence). V was clipped by 8 bases and J by 4 bases, with 14 bases between them. The CDR3 covers 13 residues. CDR3: CASLGGFPETQYF. The CDR3 region has the DNA TGTGCCAGCCTTGGGGGGTTTCCAGAGACCCAGTACTTC.

The chain recombines TRBV29-1 with TRBJ2-7, with D perhaps matching TRBD1 (6 bases). With the DNA end fitting TRBJ2-5 better, the J assignment may be wrong. Germline assignment: CDR1 SQVTM and CDR2 ANQGSEA. CDR3 length: 13 residues. CDR3: CSVGDTKQETQYF. The CDR3 DNA reads TGCAGCGTTGGGGACACCAAGCAAGAGACCCAGTACTTC.

A single count supports this clonotype. The chain couples TRBV11-2 to TRBJ2-5; 9 bases line up with TRBD1. The better agreement between TRBJ2-7 and the DNA end casts doubt on the J call. The germline CDR1 and CDR2 sequences are SGHAT and FQNNGV. This CDR3 spans 14 amino acids. The CDR3 region has the DNA TGTGCCAGCAGAGTGCCGGGACAGGGAGGCGAGCAGTACTTC. Protein product: CASRVPGQGGEQYF.

Here the CDR3 DNA reads TGCAGTGCTCCAGACAACTCTGGGGCCAACGTCCTGACTTTC. Translating gives CSAPDNSGANVLTF. The V call is TRBV20-1, the J call TRBJ2-6; D gene ambiguous. V gave up 5 bases and J gave up 0 bases, with 8 bases separating them. The CDR3 covers 14 residues. Germline CDR1 DFQATT, CDR2 SNEGSKA (reference sequence).

Points on this clonotype: A junction end diverges from the germline sequence, so it may reflect a read error. The rearrangement uses TRBV4-1 and TRBJ2-5, with no clear D. The CDR3 is 15 residues long. From germline, CDR1 is MGHRA and CDR2 YSYEKL. CDR3 amino acids: CASGQGPNYKETQYF. Written as DNA, the CDR3 is TGCGCCAGCGGCCAAGGTCCCAACTATAAAGAGACCCAGTACTTC.

The CDR3 DNA is TGTGCCAGCAGACGATCAGGCGGGGAGACCCAGTACTTC. Its protein is CASRRSGGETQYF. The chain employs TRBV6-2 or TRBV6-3 and TRBJ2-5; D is possibly TRBD2 (5 bases). Per the germline V gene, CDR1 is MNHEY and CDR2 is SVGEGT. V was trimmed by 6 bases and J by 5 bases, leaving 13 bases between them. The CDR3 is 13 amino acids.

The V gene is TRBV20-1, the J gene TRBJ2-7; tentative D call: TRBD1 (5 bases). V was pared by 0 bases and J by 1 base, with 13 bases between. CDR1 and CDR2 (germline): DFQATT, SNEGSKA (reference sequence). The CDR3 loop spans 15 amino acids. DNA of the CDR3: TGCAGTGCTAGAGATCTAGGGGAATGGTCCTACGAGCAGTACTTC. This gives the protein CSARDLGEWSYEQYF.

The gene calls are TRBV29-1 and TRBJ1-2; D is unclear. Germline V gene lookup returns CDR1 SQVTM and CDR2 ANQGSEA. Trimming removed 0 bases at V and 7 bases at J, with 12 bases between. This CDR3 contains 13 residues. CDR3 sequence: CSVEENPGCGYTF. The CDR3 DNA reads as TGCAGCGTTGAAGAGAATCCCGGGTGTGGCTACACCTTC.

This clonotype appeared a few times. This chain joins TRBV5-5 and TRBJ2-7; 8 positions agree with TRBD1. From germline, CDR1 is SGHKS and CDR2 YYEKEE (reference sequence). Unmatched junction bases numbered 7, after V lost 4 bases and J lost 1 base. This CDR3 is 15 amino acids long. Written as DNA, the CDR3 is TGTGCCAGCAGCCCGAGGACAGGGTTTTCCTACGAGCAGTACTTC. The encoded protein is CASSPRTGFSYEQYF.

V and J are TRBV7-2 and TRBJ2-3; D gene ambiguous. The CDR3 is 13 residues long. The germline V gene encodes CDR1 SGHTA and CDR2 FQGNSA. V was trimmed by 5 bases and J by 5 bases, leaving 11 bases between them. The CDR3 sequence is CASSPLRVDTQYF. The CDR3 nucleotides are TGTGCCAGCAGCCCCCTCCGGGTAGATACGCAGTATTTT.

This clonotype was seen a single time. The rearrangement joins TRBV20-1 to TRBJ1-2; D is ambiguous. The CDR3 is made up of 14 amino acids. The germline CDR1 and CDR2 sequences are DFQATT and SNEGSKA (reference sequence). The ends were cut back, 0 bases at V and 3 bases at J, with 11 bases in the middle. The CDR3 loop reads CSAREIPYDYGYTF. As DNA, the CDR3 is TGCAGTGCTAGAGAGATACCCTATGACTATGGCTACACCTTC.

The chain is built from TRBV28 and TRBJ1-2, with D possibly TRBD1 on 5 matching bases. The V and J ends lost 3 bases and 7 bases respectively, with 21 bases between them. Looked up from germline, CDR1 is MDHEN and CDR2 is SYDVKM. CDR3 length equals 16 residues. CDR3 protein: CASSLVTAVKGSGYTF. As DNA, the CDR3 is TGTGCCAGCAGTTTGGTGACAGCCGTTAAGGGCTCTGGCTACACCTTC.

This clonotype has just one count. This chain joins TRBV10-3 and TRBJ1-2; a possible D gene is TRBD1 (6 bases). The V and J ends lost 7 bases and 5 bases respectively, with 17 bases between them. The CDR3 runs 14 residues. In germline, CDR1 is ENHRY, CDR2 SYGVKD. CDR3 in amino acids: CAIKKDSTAYGYTF. The CDR3, as DNA: TGTGCCATCAAGAAGGACAGCACCGCTTATGGCTACACCTTC.

The gene calls are TRBV27 and TRBJ2-1, with D unclear. Germline values: CDR1 MNHEY, CDR2 SMNVEV (reference sequence). V was shortened by 0 bases and J by 8 bases, with 11 bases between the two germline ends. CDR3 length: 14 amino acids. The CDR3 DNA sequence: TGTGCCAGCAGTTTATCGAGAACGCTGGATGAGCAGTTCTTC. Translation gives CASSLSRTLDEQFF.

The rearrangement links TRBV28 to TRBJ2-1; possibly TRBD1 for D (6 bases). The end of the DNA is better explained by TRBJ2-7, so the J call may be wrong. This CDR3 spans 15 amino acids. Germline V gene data show CDR1 as MDHEN and CDR2 as SYDVKM. The DNA of the CDR3 is TGTGCCAGCAGGGATGACAGGAGCTCCTACAATGAGCAGTACTTC. Amino acid sequence: CASRDDRSSYNEQYF.

V usage is TRBV4-2 and J usage is TRBJ2-5; possibly TRBD1 for D (6 bases). Germline V lookup: CDR1 LGHNA, CDR2 YNFKEQ. V shed 2 bases and J shed 11 bases, with 18 bases lying between them. The CDR3 is 14 amino acids. DNA of the CDR3: TGTGCCAGCAGCCAAAGTACAGGGTTAAATGAGCAGTACTTC. Its translation: CASSQSTGLNEQYF.

There are a few counts of this clonotype. V and J are TRBV14 and TRBJ2-3; no clear D. The V end was cut by 1 base, the J end by 9 bases, with 14 bases between. This CDR3 is built from 14 residues. Germline lookup yields CDR1 SGHDN and CDR2 FVKESK. The CDR3 sequence is CASSQGIRSRTQYF. CDR3 coding DNA: TGTGCCAGCAGCCAAGGGATCCGGAGCAGGACGCAGTATTTT.